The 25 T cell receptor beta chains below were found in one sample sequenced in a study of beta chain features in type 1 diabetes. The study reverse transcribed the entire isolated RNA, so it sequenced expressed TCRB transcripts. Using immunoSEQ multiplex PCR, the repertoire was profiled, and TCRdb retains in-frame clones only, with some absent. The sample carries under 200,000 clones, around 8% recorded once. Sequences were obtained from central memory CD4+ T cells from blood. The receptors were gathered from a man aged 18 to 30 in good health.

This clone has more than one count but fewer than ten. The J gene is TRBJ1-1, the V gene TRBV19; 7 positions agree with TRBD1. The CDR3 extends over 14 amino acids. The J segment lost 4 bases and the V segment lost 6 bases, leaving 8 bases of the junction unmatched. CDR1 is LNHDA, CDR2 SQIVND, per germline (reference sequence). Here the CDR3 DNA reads TGTGCCAGTAGCAAGACCGGGACAGTCACTGAAGCTTTCTTT. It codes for CASSKTGTVTEAFF. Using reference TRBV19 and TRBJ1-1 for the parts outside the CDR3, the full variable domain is DGGITQSPKYLFRKEGQNVTLSCEQNLNHDAMYWYRQDPGQGLRLIYYSQIVNDFQKGDIAEGYSVSREKKESFPLTVTSAQKNPTAFYLCASSKTGTVTEAFFGQGTRLTVV.

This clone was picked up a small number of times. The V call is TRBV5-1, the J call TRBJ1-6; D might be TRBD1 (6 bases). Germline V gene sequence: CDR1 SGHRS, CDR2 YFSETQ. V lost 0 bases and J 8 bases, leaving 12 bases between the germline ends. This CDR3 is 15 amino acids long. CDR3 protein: CASSLEVAGDSPLHF. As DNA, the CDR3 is TGCGCCAGCAGCTTGGAAGTCGCAGGGGATTCACCCCTCCACTTT.

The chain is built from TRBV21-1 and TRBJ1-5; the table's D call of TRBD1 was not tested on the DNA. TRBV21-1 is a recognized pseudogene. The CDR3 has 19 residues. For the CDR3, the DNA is TGTGCCAGCAGCAAGTTCTTACAGGGTGAGAGGGAAAGCAATCAGCCCCAGCATTTT. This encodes CASSKFLQGERESNQPQHF.

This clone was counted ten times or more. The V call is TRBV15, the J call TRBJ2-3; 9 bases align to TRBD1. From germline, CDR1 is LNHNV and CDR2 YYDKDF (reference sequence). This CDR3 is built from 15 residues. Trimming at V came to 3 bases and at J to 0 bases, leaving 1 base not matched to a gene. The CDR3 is CATSRGQGSTDTQYF. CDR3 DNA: TGTGCCACCAGCAGGGGACAGGGAAGCACAGATACGCAGTATTTT.

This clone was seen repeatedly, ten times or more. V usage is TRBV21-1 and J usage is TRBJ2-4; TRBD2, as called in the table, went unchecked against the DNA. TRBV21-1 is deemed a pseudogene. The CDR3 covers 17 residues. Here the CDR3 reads CASSKNAGTLAKNIQYF. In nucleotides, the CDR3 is TGTGCCAGCAGCAAGAACGCCGGGACTCTAGCCAAAAACATTCAGTACTTC.

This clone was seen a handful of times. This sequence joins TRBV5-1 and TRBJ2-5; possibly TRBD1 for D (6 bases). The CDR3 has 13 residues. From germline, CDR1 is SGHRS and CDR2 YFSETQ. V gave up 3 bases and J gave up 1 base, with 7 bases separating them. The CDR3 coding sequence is TGCGCCAGCAGCTGGGACATCCAAGAGACCCAGTACTTC. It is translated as CASSWDIQETQYF.

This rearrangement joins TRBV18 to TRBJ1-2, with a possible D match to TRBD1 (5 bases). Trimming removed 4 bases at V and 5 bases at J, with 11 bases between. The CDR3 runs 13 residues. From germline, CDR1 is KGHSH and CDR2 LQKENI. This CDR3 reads CASSQSSGYGYTF. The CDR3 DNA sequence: TGTGCCAGCTCACAGAGCTCAGGGTATGGCTACACCTTC.

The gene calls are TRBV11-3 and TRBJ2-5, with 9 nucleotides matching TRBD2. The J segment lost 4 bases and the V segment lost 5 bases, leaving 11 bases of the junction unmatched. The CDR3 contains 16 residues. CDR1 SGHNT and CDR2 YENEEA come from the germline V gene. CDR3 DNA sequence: TGTGCCAGCAGCAGCGGATGGCTAGCGGGGAGAGAGACCCAGTACTTC. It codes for CASSSGWLAGRETQYF.

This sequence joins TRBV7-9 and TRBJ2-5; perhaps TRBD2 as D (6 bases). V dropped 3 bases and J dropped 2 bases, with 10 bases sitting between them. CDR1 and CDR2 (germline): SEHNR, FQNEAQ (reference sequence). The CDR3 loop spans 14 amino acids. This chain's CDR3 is CASSFLAGQETQYF. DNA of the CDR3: TGTGCCAGCAGCTTTCTGGCGGGACAAGAGACCCAGTACTTC. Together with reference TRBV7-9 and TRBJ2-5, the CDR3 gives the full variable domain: DTGVSQNPRHKITKRGQNVTFRCDPISEHNRLYWYRQTLGQGPEFLTYFQNEAQLEKSRLLSDRFSAERPKGSFSTLEIQRTEQGDSAMYLCASSFLAGQETQYFGPGTRLLVL.

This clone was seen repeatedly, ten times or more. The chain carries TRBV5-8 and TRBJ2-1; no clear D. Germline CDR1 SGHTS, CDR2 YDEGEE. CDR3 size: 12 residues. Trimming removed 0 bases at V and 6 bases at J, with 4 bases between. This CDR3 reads CASSLVANEQFF. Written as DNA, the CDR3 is TGTGCCAGCAGCTTGGTGGCCAATGAGCAGTTCTTC.

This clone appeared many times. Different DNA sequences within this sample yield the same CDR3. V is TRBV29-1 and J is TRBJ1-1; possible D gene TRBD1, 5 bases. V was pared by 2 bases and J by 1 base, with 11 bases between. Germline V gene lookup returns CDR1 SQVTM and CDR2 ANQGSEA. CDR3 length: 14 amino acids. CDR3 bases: TGCAGCGTTGAACTTCGGGGGGGGAACACTGAAGCTTTCTTT. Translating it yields CSVELRGGNTEAFF.

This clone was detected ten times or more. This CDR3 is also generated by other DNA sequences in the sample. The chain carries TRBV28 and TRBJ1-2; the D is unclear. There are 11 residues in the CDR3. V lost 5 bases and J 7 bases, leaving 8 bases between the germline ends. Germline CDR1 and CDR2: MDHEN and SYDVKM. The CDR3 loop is CASSHRGGYTF. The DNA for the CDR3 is TGTGCCAGCAGTCATCGGGGTGGCTACACCTTC.

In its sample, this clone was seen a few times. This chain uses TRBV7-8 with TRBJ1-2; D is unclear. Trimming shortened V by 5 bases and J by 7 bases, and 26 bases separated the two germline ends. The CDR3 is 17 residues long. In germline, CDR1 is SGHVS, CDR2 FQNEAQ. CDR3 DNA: TGTGCCAGCAGCCTAAGATCTCCGGGAGTCAAAGGAATTGGCTACACCTTC. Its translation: CASSLRSPGVKGIGYTF.

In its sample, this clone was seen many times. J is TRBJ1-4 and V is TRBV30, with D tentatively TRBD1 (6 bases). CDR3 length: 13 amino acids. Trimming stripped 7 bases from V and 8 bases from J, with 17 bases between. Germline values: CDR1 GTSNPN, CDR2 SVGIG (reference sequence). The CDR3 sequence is CASSEQGSEKLFF. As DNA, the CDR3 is TGTGCCTCCTCAGAACAGGGAAGCGAAAAACTGTTTTTT.

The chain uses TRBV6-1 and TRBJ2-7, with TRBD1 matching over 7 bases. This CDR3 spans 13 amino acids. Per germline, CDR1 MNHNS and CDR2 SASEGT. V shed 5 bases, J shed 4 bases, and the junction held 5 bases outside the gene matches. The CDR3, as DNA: TGTGCCAGCAGTCCGGGACAGTTGTACGAGCAGTACTTC. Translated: CASSPGQLYEQYF.

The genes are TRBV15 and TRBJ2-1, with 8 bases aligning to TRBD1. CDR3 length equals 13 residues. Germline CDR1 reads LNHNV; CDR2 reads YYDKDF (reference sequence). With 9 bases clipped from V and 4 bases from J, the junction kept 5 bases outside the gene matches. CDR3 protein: CATRDRIYNEQFF. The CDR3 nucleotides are TGTGCCACGCGGGACAGGATTTACAATGAGCAGTTCTTC.

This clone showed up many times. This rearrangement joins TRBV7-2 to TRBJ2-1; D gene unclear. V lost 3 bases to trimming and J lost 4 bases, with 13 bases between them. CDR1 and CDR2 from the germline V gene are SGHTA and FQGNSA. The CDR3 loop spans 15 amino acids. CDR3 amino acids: CASSFDGWSYNEQFF. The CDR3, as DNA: TGTGCCAGCAGCTTCGACGGATGGAGTTACAATGAGCAGTTCTTC. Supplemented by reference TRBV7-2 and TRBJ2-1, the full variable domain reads GAGVSQSPSNKVTEKGKDVELRCDPISGHTALYWYRQSLGQGLEFLIYFQGNSAPDKSGLPSDRFSAERTGGSVSTLTIQRTQQEDSAVYLCASSFDGWSYNEQFFGPGTRLTVL.

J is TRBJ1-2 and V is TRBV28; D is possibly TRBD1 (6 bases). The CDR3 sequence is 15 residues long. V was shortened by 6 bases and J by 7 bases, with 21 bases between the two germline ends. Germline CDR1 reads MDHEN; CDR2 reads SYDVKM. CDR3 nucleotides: TGTGCCAGCAGCAAAACACGGGGGGGCGCATCTGGCTACACCTTC. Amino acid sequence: CASSKTRGGASGYTF.

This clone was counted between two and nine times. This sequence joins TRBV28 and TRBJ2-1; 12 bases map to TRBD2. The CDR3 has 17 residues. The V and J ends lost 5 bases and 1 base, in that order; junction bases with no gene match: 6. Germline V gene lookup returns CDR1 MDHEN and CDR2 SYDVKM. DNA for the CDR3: TGTGCCAGCAGTCGAGAAACTAGCGGGGGGTCCTACAATGAGCAGTTCTTC. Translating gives CASSRETSGGSYNEQFF.

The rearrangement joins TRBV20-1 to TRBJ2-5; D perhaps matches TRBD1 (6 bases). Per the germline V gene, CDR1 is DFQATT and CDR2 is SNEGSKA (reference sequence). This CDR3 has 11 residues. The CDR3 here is CTADRQETQYF. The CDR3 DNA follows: TGCACCGCGGACAGACAAGAGACCCAGTACTTC.

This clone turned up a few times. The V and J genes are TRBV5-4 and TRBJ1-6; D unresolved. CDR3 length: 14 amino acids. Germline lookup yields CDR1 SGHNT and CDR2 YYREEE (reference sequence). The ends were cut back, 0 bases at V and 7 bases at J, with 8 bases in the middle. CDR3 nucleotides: TGTGCCAGCAGCTTGGGCCAGGCAAATTCACCCCTCCACTTT. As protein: CASSLGQANSPLHF.

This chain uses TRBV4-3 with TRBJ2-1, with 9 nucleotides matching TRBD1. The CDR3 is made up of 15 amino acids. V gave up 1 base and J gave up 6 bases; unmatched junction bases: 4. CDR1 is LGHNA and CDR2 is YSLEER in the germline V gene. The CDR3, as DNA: TGCGCCAGCAGCCAAGGGGACAGGGTTAGCAATGAGCAGTTCTTC. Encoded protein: CASSQGDRVSNEQFF.

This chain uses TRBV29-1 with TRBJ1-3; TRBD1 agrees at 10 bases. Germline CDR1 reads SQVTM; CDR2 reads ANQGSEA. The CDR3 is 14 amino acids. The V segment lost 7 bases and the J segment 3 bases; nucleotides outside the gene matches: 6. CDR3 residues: CSGWDRGNGNTIYF. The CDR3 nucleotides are TGCAGCGGATGGGACAGGGGTAATGGAAACACCATATATTTT.

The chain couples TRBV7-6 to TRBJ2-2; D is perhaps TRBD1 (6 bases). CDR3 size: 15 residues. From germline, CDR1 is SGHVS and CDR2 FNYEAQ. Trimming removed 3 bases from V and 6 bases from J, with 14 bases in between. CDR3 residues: CASSFGTLRAGELFF. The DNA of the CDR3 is TGTGCCAGCAGCTTCGGGACACTACGGGCCGGGGAGCTGTTTTTT.

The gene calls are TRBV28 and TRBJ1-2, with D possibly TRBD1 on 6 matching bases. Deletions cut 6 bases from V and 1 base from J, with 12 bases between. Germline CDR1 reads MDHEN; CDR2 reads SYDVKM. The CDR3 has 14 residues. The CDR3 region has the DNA TGTGCCAGCAGAACATCAGGGGATAACTATGGCTACACCTTC. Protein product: CASRTSGDNYGYTF.